This TCR beta chain stems from a study of cytotoxic CD8 clonotypes in ibrutinib-treated CLL. At the level of the study: Complete response was seen in 2 patients and partial in some 24; around twelve progressed and around 14 stayed remitted after a median around 64 months.

Study-wide points: Public clonotypes, rarely seen, contracted or held steady on treatment. Baseline levels were approached again at progression, after clonality had risen at ibrutinib response. Baseline clonality was higher than in age-matched healthy donors and moved in step with circulating CD8+ T-cell counts.

Worth noting for this clone: As yet, its antigen is unknown.

The data were produced by immunoSEQ multiplex PCR, yet TCRdb's version contains in-frame clones alone and is incomplete. The data contain 97,000 or so clones, 70% to 80% of them singletons. This sequence originates from a human donor with chronic lymphocytic leukemia. Sequencing used PBMCs, obtained after 12 months of ibrutinib treatment.

The CDR3 spells CAWSVRLADNEQFF. Written as DNA, the CDR3 is TGTGCCTGGAGTGTACGGTTAGCGGACAATGAGCAGTTCTTC. The chain links TRBV30 to TRBJ2-1; D may be TRBD2 (6 bases). CDR3 length: 14 residues. The germline gives CDR1 GTSNPN, CDR2 SVGIG (reference sequence). The V end was cut by 0 bases, the J end by 5 bases, with 11 bases between.